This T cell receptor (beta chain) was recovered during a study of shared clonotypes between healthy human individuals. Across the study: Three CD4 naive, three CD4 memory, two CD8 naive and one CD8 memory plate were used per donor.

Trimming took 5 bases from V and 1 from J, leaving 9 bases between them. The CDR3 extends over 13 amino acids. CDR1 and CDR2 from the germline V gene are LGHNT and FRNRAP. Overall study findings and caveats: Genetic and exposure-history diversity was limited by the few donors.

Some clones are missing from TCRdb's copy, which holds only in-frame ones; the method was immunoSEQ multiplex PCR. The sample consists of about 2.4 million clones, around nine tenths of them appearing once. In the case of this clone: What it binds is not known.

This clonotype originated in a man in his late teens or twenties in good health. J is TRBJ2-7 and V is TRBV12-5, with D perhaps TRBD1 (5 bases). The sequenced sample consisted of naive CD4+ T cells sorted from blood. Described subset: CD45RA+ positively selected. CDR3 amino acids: CASGRRQSYEQYF. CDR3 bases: TGTGCTAGTGGTCGCCGACAGTCCTACGAGCAGTACTTC. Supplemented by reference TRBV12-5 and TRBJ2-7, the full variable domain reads DARVTQTPRHKVTEMGQEVTMRCQPILGHNTVFWYRQTMMQGLELLAYFRNRAPLDDSGMPKDRFSAEMPDATLATLKIQPSEPRDSAVYFCASGRRQSYEQYFGPGTRLTVT.